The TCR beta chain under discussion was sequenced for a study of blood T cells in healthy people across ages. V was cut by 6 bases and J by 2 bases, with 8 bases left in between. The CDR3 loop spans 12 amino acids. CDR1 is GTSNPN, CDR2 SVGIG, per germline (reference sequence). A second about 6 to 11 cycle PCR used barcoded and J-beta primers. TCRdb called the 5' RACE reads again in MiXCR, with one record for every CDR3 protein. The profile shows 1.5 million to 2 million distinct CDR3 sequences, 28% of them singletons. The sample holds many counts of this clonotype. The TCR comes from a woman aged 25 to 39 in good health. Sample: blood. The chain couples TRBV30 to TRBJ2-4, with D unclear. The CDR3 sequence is CACIPTKNIQYF. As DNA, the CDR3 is TGTGCCTGTATCCCGACCAAAAACATTCAGTACTTC. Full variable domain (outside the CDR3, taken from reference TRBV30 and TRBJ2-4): SQTIHQWPATLVQPVGSPLSLECTVEGTSNPNLYWYRQAAGRGLQLLFYSVGIGQISSEVPQNLSASRPQDRQFILSSKKLLLSDSGFYLCACIPTKNIQYFGAGTRLSVL.